A single TCR beta chain is shown here with its context. Authors' analysis steps: Amplification of reference gene primers provided the estimated nucleated cell counts. TCRdb's copy holds only in-frame clones and misses some; the assay was immunoSEQ multiplex PCR. That table supplies the V and J calls and clone size; D and trimming were determined from the DNA. The table lists about 100,000 clones, around 83% of them singletons, with under 2.5% in the top ten. The data derive from a study of blood T cell repertoires in COVID-19. Looking at the study overall: PBMCs, B-cell-depleted T cells, or T cells provided the cDNA or gDNA that made up the material.

This clonotype was obtained from a human donor in a cohort sampled during active COVID-19. The sample consisted of peripheral blood.

CDR3 region: CASSAPGQTEKLFF. The DNA of the CDR3 is TGTGCCAGCAGCGCACCGGGACAGACTGAAAAACTGTTTTTT. The chain combines TRBV7-6 with TRBJ1-4; 7 bases agree with TRBD1. After removal of 5 bases from V and 7 bases from J, the junction contained 7 bases not matched to a gene. The CDR3 loop spans 14 amino acids. CDR1 and CDR2 (germline): SGHVS, FNYEAQ.